The 2 T cell receptor beta chains in this list originate from one sample, sequenced in a study of monozygotic twins with inflammatory bowel disease. TCRdb re-called the 5' RACE reads; one entry per CDR3 protein, DNA not given. This sample's clone table lists approximately 400,000 distinct CDR3 sequences. Material: blood. All receptors come from a human donor with ulcerative colitis or Crohn's disease, or a healthy co-twin of an affected twin (not recorded which).

The chain has TRBV20-1 and TRBJ1-1. CDR1 and CDR2 (germline): DFQATT, SNEGSKA (reference sequence). The CDR3 runs to 15 residues. CDR3 region: CSGKRGGGVNTEAFF.

The rearrangement links TRBV27 to TRBJ2-5; the D gene TCRdb calls, TRBD1, cannot be checked with no DNA. This CDR3 has 15 amino acids. Per the germline V gene, CDR1 is MNHEY and CDR2 is SMNVEV (reference sequence). This chain's CDR3 is CASSPIDSLQETQYF.